The clone carrying this T cell receptor beta chain was observed a few times. Antigen: not known. This entry is derived from a study of T-cell memory formation after mild COVID-19. Overall study findings and caveats: Some clones that responded turned up in pre-infection memory, which suggests that cross-reactive memory joined in. Clonal second-wave expansions that peaked on day 37 had unconfirmed SARS-CoV-2 specificity.

Germline-derived CDR1 and CDR2 are DFQATT and SNEGSKA (reference sequence). Trimming cost V 0 bases and J 5 bases, with 13 bases left between them. This CDR3 is built from 14 residues. TCRdb used MiXCR to reprocess the 5' RACE reads, holding one entry per CDR3 protein. The sample comprises around 200,000 distinct CDR3 sequences, around 26% of which are singletons, and 9.5% to 12% rests with the top ten. The chain couples TRBV20-1 to TRBJ2-5; TRBD2 might be the D (6 bases). The receptor was derived from an adult woman who had mild COVID-19 (a few samples of this study predate the infection). Cell type and time point are not known. The sequenced sample was PBMCs or a T cell subset sorted from them (not recorded which). The CDR3 DNA follows: TGCAGTGCTAGAGAGGGGGACTCGCGGGAGACCCAGTACTTC. Translated: CSAREGDSRETQYF.